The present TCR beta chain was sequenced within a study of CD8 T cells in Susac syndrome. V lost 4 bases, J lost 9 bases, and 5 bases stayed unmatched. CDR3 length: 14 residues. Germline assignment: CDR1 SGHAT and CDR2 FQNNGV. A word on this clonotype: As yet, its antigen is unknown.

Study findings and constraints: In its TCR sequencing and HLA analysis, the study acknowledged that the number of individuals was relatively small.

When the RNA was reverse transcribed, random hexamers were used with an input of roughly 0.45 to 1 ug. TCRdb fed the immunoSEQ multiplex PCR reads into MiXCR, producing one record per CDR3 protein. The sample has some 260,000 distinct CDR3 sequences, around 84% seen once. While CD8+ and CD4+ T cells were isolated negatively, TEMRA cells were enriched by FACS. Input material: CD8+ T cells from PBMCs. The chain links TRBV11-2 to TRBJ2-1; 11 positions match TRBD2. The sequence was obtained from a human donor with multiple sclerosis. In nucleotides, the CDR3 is TGTGCCAGCAGCTATAGCGGGAGGGCCGTTGAGCAGTTCTTC. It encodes CASSYSGRAVEQFF.